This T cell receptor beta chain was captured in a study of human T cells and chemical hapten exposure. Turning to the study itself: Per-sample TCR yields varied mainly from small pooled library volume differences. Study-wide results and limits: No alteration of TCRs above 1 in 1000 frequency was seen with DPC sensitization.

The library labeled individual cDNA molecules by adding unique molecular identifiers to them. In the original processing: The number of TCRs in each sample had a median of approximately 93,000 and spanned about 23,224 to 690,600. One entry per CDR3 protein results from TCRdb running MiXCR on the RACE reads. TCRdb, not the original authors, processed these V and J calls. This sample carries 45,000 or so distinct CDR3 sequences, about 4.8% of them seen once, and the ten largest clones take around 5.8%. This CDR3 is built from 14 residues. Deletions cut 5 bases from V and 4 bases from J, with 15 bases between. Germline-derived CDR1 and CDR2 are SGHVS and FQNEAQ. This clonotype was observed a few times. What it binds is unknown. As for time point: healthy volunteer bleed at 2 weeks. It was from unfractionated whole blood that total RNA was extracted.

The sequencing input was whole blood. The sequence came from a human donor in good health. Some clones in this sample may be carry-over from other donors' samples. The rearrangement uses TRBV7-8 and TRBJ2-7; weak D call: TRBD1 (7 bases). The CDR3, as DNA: TGTGCCAGCAGCATCCAGACAGGGAGGTACGAGCAGTACTTC. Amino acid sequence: CASSIQTGRYEQYF.